This TCR beta chain was identified in a study of cytomegalovirus exposure and HLA in healthy donors. Study observations and caveats: Later on, an analysis found that several of the most significant clusters appeared to be linked to common viral pathogens, which included parvovirus B19. The investigators catalogued 150 to 200 TCR beta chains as cytomegalovirus-associated. A later analysis reportedly found that, within productive TCRs, an Asian-associated ancestry cluster had fewer N-insertions than the mean observed across the approximately 700 donors.

V was clipped by 1 base and J by 1 base, with 8 bases between them. Germline V lookup: CDR1 SEHNR, CDR2 FQNEAQ (reference sequence). The CDR3 sequence is 14 residues long. Researchers ran the PCR with 60 Vbeta and 13 Jbeta primers. Generated by immunoSEQ multiplex PCR, the TCRdb table keeps only in-frame clones and is missing some. This table has 84,000 or so clones, more than 55% appearing once. In the case of this clone: Its antigen is not identified. The identical CDR3 is also encoded by other nucleotide sequences in the sample.

V is TRBV7-9 and J is TRBJ2-7; the D gene is possibly TRBD2 (5 bases). This receptor was identified in a woman under 40 in good health and CMV-seropositive. The sequenced material came from PBMCs. CDR3 bases: TGTGCCAGCAGCTTAGACGGAGGATCCTACGAGCAGTACTTC. This encodes CASSLDGGSYEQYF.